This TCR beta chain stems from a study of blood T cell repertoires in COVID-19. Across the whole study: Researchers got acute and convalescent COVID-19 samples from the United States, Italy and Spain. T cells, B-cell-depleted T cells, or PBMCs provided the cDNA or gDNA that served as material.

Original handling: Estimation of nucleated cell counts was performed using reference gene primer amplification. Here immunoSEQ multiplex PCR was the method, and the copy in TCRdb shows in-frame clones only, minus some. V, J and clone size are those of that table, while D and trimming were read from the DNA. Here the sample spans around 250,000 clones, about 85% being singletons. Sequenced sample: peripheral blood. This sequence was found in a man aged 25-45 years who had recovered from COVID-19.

CDR3 region: CASRETGQVVDEQFF. The CDR3 DNA reads as TGCGCCAGCAGGGAAACGGGACAGGTGGTCGATGAGCAGTTCTTC. The V and J genes are TRBV5-1 and TRBJ2-1; 8 bases align to TRBD1. In germline, CDR1 is SGHRS, CDR2 YFSETQ. The CDR3 loop spans 15 amino acids. Trimming cost V 5 bases and J 8 bases; bases outside gene matches: 12.